This TCR beta chain originates from a study of T cells in Graves' hyperthyroidism and ophthalmopathy. Study-wide results and caveats: Model predictions of ophthalmopathy came a median approximately 6.2 months before onset.

Amplified TCR beta CDR3 regions derived from RNA transcripts. First-round RT-PCR targeting the TCR CDR3 was performed with the HTBI primer set. Via MiXCR, TCRdb re-called the multiplex PCR reads, giving one row per CDR3 protein. The sample lists hundreds of thousands of distinct CDR3 sequences; around 15% were seen once. The CDR3 sequence is 14 residues long. Germline V gene lookup returns CDR1 MDHEN and CDR2 SYDVKM. Trimming left V 3 bases short and J 6 bases short, with 15 bases between. This clonotype was observed many times. Its antigen is still unknown. This receptor was identified in a woman in her forties with Graves' ophthalmopathy. The sequencing input was blood. The chain combines TRBV28 with TRBJ2-7, with a tentative D call TRBD2 (6 bases). CDR3 loop: CASSFGGLSIEQYF. In DNA form, the CDR3 reads TGTGCCAGCAGTTTCGGGGGATTATCCATCGAGCAGTACTTC.